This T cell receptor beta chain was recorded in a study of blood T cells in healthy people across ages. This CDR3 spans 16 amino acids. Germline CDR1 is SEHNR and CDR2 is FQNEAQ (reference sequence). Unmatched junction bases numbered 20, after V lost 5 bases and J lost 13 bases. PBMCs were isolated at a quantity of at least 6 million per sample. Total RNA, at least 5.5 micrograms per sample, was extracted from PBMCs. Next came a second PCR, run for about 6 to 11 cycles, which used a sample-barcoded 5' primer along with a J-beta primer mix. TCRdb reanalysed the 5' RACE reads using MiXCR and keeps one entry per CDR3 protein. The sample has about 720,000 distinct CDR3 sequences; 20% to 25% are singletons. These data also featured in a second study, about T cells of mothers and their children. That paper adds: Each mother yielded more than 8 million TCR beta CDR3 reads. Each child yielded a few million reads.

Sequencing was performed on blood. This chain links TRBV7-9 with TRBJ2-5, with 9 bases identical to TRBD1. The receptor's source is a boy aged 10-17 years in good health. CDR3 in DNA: TGTGCCAGCAGCGGGGCTGCTGGGACAGGGAACGCAAGGGTGTACTTC. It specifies CASSGAAGTGNARVYF. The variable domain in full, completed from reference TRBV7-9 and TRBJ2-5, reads DTGVSQNPRHKITKRGQNVTFRCDPISEHNRLYWYRQTLGQGPEFLTYFQNEAQLEKSRLLSDRFSAERPKGSFSTLEIQRTEQGDSAMYLCASSGAAGTGNARVYFGPGTRLLVL.